A single sample is the source of the 28 T cell receptor beta chains below, sequenced in a study of blood T cell repertoires in COVID-19. TCRdb's table, derived via immunoSEQ multiplex PCR, lists solely in-frame clones and lacks some. In the table there are under 300,000 clones, about nine tenths of which are singletons. The sample taken for sequencing was peripheral blood. These receptors were collected from a man aged 45-65 years with acute or convalescent COVID-19.

This chain uses TRBV7-9 with TRBJ1-2; 7 bases fit TRBD1. Germline V gene lookup returns CDR1 SEHNR and CDR2 FQNEAQ (reference sequence). This CDR3 is 15 amino acids long. With 4 bases clipped from V and 0 bases from J, the junction kept 5 bases outside the gene matches. DNA for the CDR3: TGTGCCAGCAGCTCCCCCGACAGGGCTAACTATGGCTACACCTTC. Protein product: CASSSPDRANYGYTF.

V is TRBV12-3 or TRBV12-4 and J is TRBJ1-1; the D is unclear. V was clipped by 1 base and J by 12 bases, with 15 bases between them. The CDR3 is 13 residues long. In nucleotides, the CDR3 is TGTGCCAGCAGTTTAGAGGCCGGAATCGGGACTTTCTTT. This sequence encodes CASSLEAGIGTFF.

This clone occurred once. The gene calls are TRBV9 and TRBJ1-6; 8 bases agree with TRBD1. Per the germline V gene, CDR1 is SGDLS and CDR2 is YYNGEE. This CDR3 contains 15 residues. J lost 10 bases, V lost 4 bases, and 10 bases had no gene match. CDR3: CASSLRTGQASPLHF. The CDR3 nucleotides read TGTGCCAGCAGCTTACGGACAGGGCAGGCGTCACCCCTCCACTTT.

This clone has a handful of counts. This CDR3 is CASSYRTGVPEAFF. Here the CDR3 DNA reads TGTGCCAGCTCATATCGGACAGGGGTACCTGAAGCTTTCTTT. The genes are TRBV18 and TRBJ1-1; 9 nucleotides agree with TRBD1. In germline, CDR1 is KGHSH, CDR2 LQKENI. V was pared by 5 bases and J by 6 bases, with 7 bases of the junction left unmatched. There are 14 residues in the CDR3.

This chain joins TRBV2 and TRBJ2-7; no clear D gene. Trimming removed 4 bases from V and 6 bases from J, with 7 bases in between. This CDR3 spans 11 amino acids. Germline-derived CDR1 and CDR2 are SNHLY and FYNNEI. The CDR3 protein is CASSGAGEQYF. The DNA for the CDR3 is TGTGCCAGCAGTGGGGCAGGCGAGCAGTACTTC.

This clone was seen a handful of times. This sequence joins TRBV7-9 and TRBJ2-2, with D perhaps TRBD2 (5 bases). Germline CDR1 is SEHNR and CDR2 is FQNEAQ (reference sequence). This CDR3 region has 15 residues. V gave up 5 bases and J gave up 5 bases, with 15 bases separating them. The CDR3, as DNA: TGTGCCAGCAGCCCTCGAGGGTCCGGGACCGGGGAGCTGTTTTTT. Translating it yields CASSPRGSGTGELFF. The full variable domain, with the rest looked up from reference TRBV7-9 and TRBJ2-2, is DTGVSQNPRHKITKRGQNVTFRCDPISEHNRLYWYRQTLGQGPEFLTYFQNEAQLEKSRLLSDRFSAERPKGSFSTLEIQRTEQGDSAMYLCASSPRGSGTGELFFGEGSRLTVL.

The rearrangement links TRBV20-1 to TRBJ2-3, with 11 bases identical to TRBD2. CDR1 and CDR2 (germline): DFQATT, SNEGSKA (reference sequence). The length of the CDR3 is 15 residues. The V gene end was trimmed by 3 bases and the J gene end by 2 bases; junction bases not matched to a gene: 4. The CDR3 DNA sequence: TGCAGTGCTAGTTCGACTAGCGGGGCCACAGATACGCAGTATTTT. The encoded protein is CSASSTSGATDTQYF.

The chain combines TRBV7-9 with TRBJ1-1; D gene ambiguous. The V end lost 5 bases, the J end lost 1 base, and 8 bases lay between the germline ends. CDR1 and CDR2 from the germline V gene are SEHNR and FQNEAQ (reference sequence). The CDR3 runs 13 residues. The CDR3 reads CASSPSPNTEAFF. The CDR3 DNA reads as TGTGCCAGCAGCCCTTCCCCGAACACTGAAGCTTTCTTT.

The V gene is TRBV3-1 (or the pseudogene TRBV3-2), the J gene TRBJ1-1; 7 nucleotides line up with TRBD1. The CDR3 extends over 14 amino acids. With V trimmed by 6 bases and J by 6 bases, 10 bases remained unmatched. From germline, CDR1 is LGHDT and CDR2 YNNKEL (reference sequence). The CDR3 sequence is CASRNPRDSAEAFF. DNA for the CDR3: TGTGCCAGCAGGAACCCCCGGGACAGTGCTGAAGCTTTCTTT.

The gene calls are TRBV14 and TRBJ1-2; D is unclear. The CDR3 consists of 18 residues. Germline values: CDR1 SGHDN, CDR2 FVKESK. Trimming stripped 4 bases from V and 4 bases from J, with 25 bases between. CDR3 sequence reads: CASSPLTSRASRSYGYTF. DNA for the CDR3: TGTGCCAGCAGCCCTTTGACTTCGAGGGCCAGCCGTTCCTATGGCTACACCTTC.

J is TRBJ1-3 and V is TRBV5-1; TRBD1 might be the D (5 bases). The V and J ends lost 3 bases and 0 bases respectively, with 7 bases between them. The length of the CDR3 is 14 residues. Germline CDR1 SGHRS, CDR2 YFSETQ. The CDR3 DNA follows: TGCGCCAGCAGCTGGGGGGTCTCTGGAAACACCATATATTTT. As protein: CASSWGVSGNTIYF.

The rearrangement links TRBV2 to TRBJ1-2, with 7 bases lining up with TRBD1. The V and J ends lost 6 bases and 8 bases, in that order; junction bases with no gene match: 9. The CDR3 consists of 13 residues. The germline CDR1 and CDR2 sequences are SNHLY and FYNNEI. CDR3 in amino acids: CASSTGDNRGYTF. CDR3 sequence (DNA): TGTGCCAGCAGCACAGGGGACAATCGCGGCTACACCTTC.

The chain employs TRBV28 and TRBJ1-2, with D hard to call. V lost 1 base, J lost 3 bases, and 6 bases lay in between. The germline V gene has CDR1 MDHEN and CDR2 SYDVKM. CDR3 length: 13 amino acids. In nucleotides, the CDR3 is TGTGCCAGCAGTTTATTGTCTGACTATGGCTACACCTTC. Translated, it gives CASSLLSDYGYTF.

The V call is TRBV7-9, the J call TRBJ2-5; TRBD2 aligns across 9 bases. The CDR3 has 17 residues. V was pared by 2 bases and J by 4 bases, with 11 bases of the junction left unmatched. Germline V gene lookup returns CDR1 SEHNR and CDR2 FQNEAQ (reference sequence). The CDR3 sequence: CASSLRGLRGGPETQYF. CDR3 sequence (DNA): TGTGCCAGCAGCTTACGTGGCCTGCGGGGGGGGCCAGAGACCCAGTACTTC. The whole variable domain, remainder taken from reference TRBV7-9 and TRBJ2-5, is DTGVSQNPRHKITKRGQNVTFRCDPISEHNRLYWYRQTLGQGPEFLTYFQNEAQLEKSRLLSDRFSAERPKGSFSTLEIQRTEQGDSAMYLCASSLRGLRGGPETQYFGPGTRLLVL.

The CDR3 protein is CASSRKLAGPEDTQYF. CDR3 nucleotides: TGTGCCAGCAGCCGCAAACTAGCGGGGCCTGAAGATACGCAGTATTTT. This chain links TRBV3-1 (or the pseudogene TRBV3-2) with TRBJ2-3; 10 bases are shared with TRBD2. CDR3 length: 16 amino acids. The J segment lost 5 bases and the V segment lost 4 bases, leaving 9 bases of the junction unmatched. Germline V gene data show CDR1 as LGHDT and CDR2 as YNNKEL (reference sequence).

This sequence joins TRBV4-2 and TRBJ2-1; 7 nucleotides match TRBD2. The CDR3 runs 13 residues. The germline CDR1 and CDR2 sequences are LGHNA and YNFKEQ. V dropped 4 bases and J dropped 7; count of bases not matched to a gene: 4. The CDR3 coding sequence is TGTGCCAGCAGCCCCGATAGCGGGAATGAGCAGTTCTTC. Translating it yields CASSPDSGNEQFF.

The gene calls are TRBV9 and TRBJ1-4; 8 bases match TRBD1. The CDR3 loop spans 13 amino acids. The V gene's germline CDR1 is SGDLS and CDR2 YYNGEE. Losses at the gene ends were 9 bases for V and 7 bases for J; bases not matched to a gene: 8. The CDR3 spells CAMRPGGFEKLFF. In DNA, the CDR3 is TGTGCCATGAGACCAGGGGGCTTTGAAAAACTGTTTTTT.

The genes are TRBV6-6 and TRBJ1-1, with 8 bases aligning to TRBD1. This CDR3 comprises 13 residues. The germline gives CDR1 MNHNY, CDR2 SVGAGI (reference sequence). J lost 4 bases, V lost 5 bases, and 3 bases had no gene match. CDR3 region: CASSRTGSTEAFF. CDR3 in DNA: TGTGCCAGCAGTAGGACAGGGTCCACTGAAGCTTTCTTT.

The chain employs TRBV12-5 and TRBJ2-5; D is possibly TRBD2 (6 bases). The V end was cut by 5 bases, the J end by 9 bases, with 16 bases between. CDR1 and CDR2 from the germline V gene are LGHNT and FRNRAP. The length of the CDR3 is 13 residues. The CDR3: CASGGRTAQAQYF. The DNA for the CDR3 is TGTGCTAGTGGTGGGAGGACGGCCCAGGCCCAGTACTTC.

The rearrangement joins TRBV2 to TRBJ1-2, with a tentative D call TRBD1 (6 bases). Germline assignment: CDR1 SNHLY and CDR2 FYNNEI. V was pared by 8 bases and J by 5 bases, with 24 bases between. The CDR3 loop spans 16 amino acids. The CDR3 sequence: CASLQGQWGGSYGYTF. As DNA, the CDR3 is TGTGCCAGCTTACAAGGGCAATGGGGGGGCAGTTATGGCTACACCTTC.

The chain is built from TRBV6-5 and TRBJ1-5, with a tentative D call TRBD1 (6 bases). Trimming cost V 0 bases and J 6 bases, with 9 bases left between them. This CDR3 region has 14 residues. Germline V gene sequence: CDR1 MNHEY, CDR2 SVGAGI. CDR3 nucleotides: TGTGCCAGCAGTTACTCCAGGGGTGTTCAGCCCCAGCATTTT. Protein sequence: CASSYSRGVQPQHF.

The chain joins TRBV6-5 to TRBJ2-1; 9 nucleotides match TRBD1. The ends lost 6 bases at V and 1 base at J; junction bases unmatched: 4. Germline lookup yields CDR1 MNHEY and CDR2 SVGAGI. The CDR3 sequence is 15 residues long. The CDR3 is CASSPTGGSYNEQFF. DNA of the CDR3: TGTGCCAGCAGCCCGACAGGGGGGTCCTACAATGAGCAGTTCTTC.

The chain combines TRBV4-1 with TRBJ1-1; possible D gene TRBD1, 6 bases. The germline V gene encodes CDR1 MGHRA and CDR2 YSYEKL. V lost 4 bases and J 4 bases, leaving 16 bases between the germline ends. This CDR3 is built from 15 residues. CDR3 in amino acids: CASSPRTVAGTEAFF. The CDR3 DNA reads as TGCGCCAGCAGCCCGAGGACAGTGGCGGGCACTGAAGCTTTCTTT.

The chain employs TRBV6-5 and TRBJ2-7; 8 bases are a match to TRBD2. CDR3 length: 16 residues. V shed 2 bases and J 0 bases; nucleotides not matched to a gene: 6. Germline V lookup: CDR1 MNHEY, CDR2 SVGAGI. This CDR3 reads CASSYVGGAASYEQYF. The CDR3 coding sequence is TGTGCCAGCAGTTACGTCGGGGGGGCCGCCTCCTACGAGCAGTACTTC.

The chain combines TRBV12-3 or TRBV12-4 with TRBJ2-5, with 11 bases lining up with TRBD2. The ends lost 6 bases at V and 4 bases at J; junction bases unmatched: 1. The CDR3 loop spans 13 amino acids. The CDR3 spells CASSGTSGETQYF. The CDR3 DNA is TGTGCCAGCAGCGGGACTAGCGGAGAGACCCAGTACTTC.

The chain links TRBV5-1 to TRBJ1-2, with 8 bases aligning to TRBD1. With 4 bases clipped from V and 4 bases from J, the junction kept 15 bases outside the gene matches. The CDR3 length is 17 residues. CDR1 SGHRS and CDR2 YFSETQ come from the germline V gene. CDR3 nucleotides: TGCGCCAGCAGCGCCGCCCCAGACAGGGGCCCTACCTATGGCTACACCTTC. Protein: CASSAAPDRGPTYGYTF.

The chain employs TRBV19 and TRBJ2-1; TRBD2 matches 12 bases. Trimming at V came to 7 bases and at J to 10 bases, leaving 14 bases not matched to a gene. The CDR3 runs 16 residues. CDR1 and CDR2 (germline): LNHDA, SQIVND (reference sequence). CDR3 nucleotide sequence: TGTGCCAGTACCATGACATGGGCTAGCGGGGGGGCGGAGCAGTTCTTC. It yields the protein CASTMTWASGGAEQFF.

For the CDR3, the DNA is TGTGCCAGCAGCCCCGACAGGGGCGGTCAGCCCCAGCATTTT. Encoded protein: CASSPDRGGQPQHF. The chain has TRBV7-3 and TRBJ1-5; 8 bases are a match to TRBD1. The V segment lost 5 bases and the J segment 6 bases; nucleotides outside the gene matches: 6. Germline V gives CDR1 SGHTA, CDR2 FQGTGA. CDR3 length: 14 residues.